The 23 T cell receptor beta chains below all came from one sample that was sequenced in a study of blood T cell repertoires in COVID-19. The repertoire was sequenced with immunoSEQ multiplex PCR; TCRdb's copy has only in-frame clones and lacks some. The sample records 200,000 to 300,000 clones, approximately 80% being singletons. The sample consisted of peripheral blood. These receptors came from a woman in her fifties or sixties with active or convalescent COVID-19.

The chain links TRBV7-9 to TRBJ1-4; D is possibly TRBD1 (6 bases). Germline V CDR1 and CDR2: SEHNR, FQNEAQ (reference sequence). Trimming stripped 7 bases from V and 5 bases from J, with 11 bases between. CDR3 size: 13 residues. The CDR3 coding sequence is TGTGCCAGCACACAGGGCTGGAATGAAAAACTGTTTTTT. Its translation is CASTQGWNEKLFF.

The V call is TRBV19, the J call TRBJ2-7; TRBD1 matches at 7 bases. The germline V gene has CDR1 LNHDA and CDR2 SQIVND (reference sequence). The CDR3 spans 15 residues. J was trimmed by 6 bases and V by 5 bases; bases with no gene match: 13. The CDR3 bases are TGTGCCAGTAGTGAGGGACAGTCTTTTGGTGGCGAGCAGTACTTC. Protein sequence: CASSEGQSFGGEQYF. Using reference TRBV19 and TRBJ2-7 for the parts outside the CDR3, the full variable domain is DGGITQSPKYLFRKEGQNVTLSCEQNLNHDAMYWYRQDPGQGLRLIYYSQIVNDFQKGDIAEGYSVSREKKESFPLTVTSAQKNPTAFYLCASSEGQSFGGEQYFGPGTRLTVT.

The chain recombines TRBV9 with TRBJ1-1; D ambiguous. Germline CDR1 and CDR2: SGDLS and YYNGEE. The CDR3 length is 13 residues. With 0 bases removed from V and 8 bases from J, the gap between germline ends came to 11 bases. The CDR3 DNA reads TGTGCCAGCAGCGTAGGATCGAGGGCCGAAGCTTTCTTT. This sequence encodes CASSVGSRAEAFF.

This chain joins TRBV5-1 and TRBJ1-6, with D possibly being TRBD1 (5 bases). The CDR3 contains 16 residues. Germline CDR1 is SGHRS and CDR2 is YFSETQ. The V gene lost 0 bases and the J gene lost 7 bases, with 14 bases spanning the gap. The CDR3 loop reads CASSLDGGEGNSPLHF. Here the CDR3 DNA reads TGCGCCAGCAGCTTGGACGGGGGAGAGGGGAATTCACCCCTCCACTTT.

The J gene is TRBJ1-4, the V gene TRBV7-9, with 8 positions matching TRBD1. The ends lost 5 bases at V and 8 bases at J; junction bases unmatched: 7. This CDR3 has 14 residues. The germline gives CDR1 SEHNR, CDR2 FQNEAQ (reference sequence). The CDR3 DNA reads TGTGCCAGCAGCGTGACAGGGGCAGGCGAAAAACTGTTTTTT. It encodes CASSVTGAGEKLFF.

On this clone: A read error may account for a junction end that differs from germline. The chain is built from TRBV18 and TRBJ1-2; TRBD1 matches 10 bases. The germline V gene has CDR1 KGHSH and CDR2 LQKENI. CDR3 length: 15 residues. The CDR3 region is CASSSPGQGNYGYTF. The CDR3, as DNA: TGTGCCAGCTCATCACCGGGACAGGGGAACTATGGCTACACCTTC. Complete variable domain (other parts from reference TRBV18 and TRBJ1-2): NAGVMQNPRHLVRRRGQEARLRCSPMKGHSHVYWYRQLPEEGLKFMVYLQKENIIDESGMPKERFSAEFPKEGPSILRIQQVVRGDSAAYFCASSSPGQGNYGYTFGSGTRLTVV.

This chain uses TRBV2 with TRBJ1-3; tentative D call: TRBD1 (5 bases). Trimming left V 6 bases short and J 0 bases short, with 9 bases between. The germline V gene has CDR1 SNHLY and CDR2 FYNNEI. The CDR3 loop spans 14 amino acids. CDR3 residues: CASREGISGNTIYF. CDR3 in DNA: TGTGCCAGCAGGGAGGGGATCTCTGGAAACACCATATATTTT.

The V call is TRBV3-1 (or the pseudogene TRBV3-2), the J call TRBJ1-2, with D maybe TRBD1 (5 bases). V dropped 4 bases and J dropped 2 bases, with 14 bases sitting between them. CDR1 is LGHDT and CDR2 is YNNKEL in the germline V gene (reference sequence). The CDR3 covers 15 residues. CDR3 coding DNA: TGTGCCAGCAGCCCAGGGCTGGGAGGCAACTATGGCTACACCTTC. This sequence encodes CASSPGLGGNYGYTF.

The gene calls are TRBV28 and TRBJ2-1; 8 bases fit TRBD1. This CDR3 is 16 amino acids long. V shed 5 bases and J 4 bases; nucleotides not matched to a gene: 10. Germline CDR1 MDHEN, CDR2 SYDVKM. The CDR3 DNA is TGTGCCAGCAGTGTAAATACAGGGGGGCCTTACAATGAGCAGTTCTTC. Translation gives CASSVNTGGPYNEQFF.

The gene calls are TRBV9 and TRBJ1-1, with a possible D match to TRBD1 (6 bases). The length of the CDR3 is 15 residues. V lost 4 bases and J lost 1, with 14 bases in between. Per the germline V gene, CDR1 is SGDLS and CDR2 is YYNGEE. CDR3 loop: CASSRSDRENTEAFF. The CDR3 DNA reads TGTGCCAGCAGCCGCTCGGACAGAGAGAACACTGAAGCTTTCTTT.

This clone was seen only once. The rearrangement uses TRBV27 and TRBJ2-3; 9 bases are a match to TRBD1. In germline, CDR1 is MNHEY, CDR2 SMNVEV (reference sequence). Trimming cost V 6 bases and J 3 bases; bases outside gene matches: 10. The CDR3 is 16 residues long. The CDR3 protein is CASRSHNRGRTDTQYF. For the CDR3, the DNA is TGTGCCAGCAGGAGCCACAACAGGGGGCGAACAGATACGCAGTATTTT.

This clone has ten or more counts. This sequence joins TRBV13 and TRBJ1-4, with D perhaps TRBD1 (6 bases). Deletions cut 3 bases from V and 2 bases from J, with 13 bases between. This CDR3 region has 16 residues. Germline CDR1 PRHDT, CDR2 FYEKMQ (reference sequence). The CDR3 DNA follows: TGTGCCAGCAGCTTCGGGGCAGGGGAGACTAATGAAAAACTGTTTTTT. Encoded protein: CASSFGAGETNEKLFF.

V is TRBV7-8 and J is TRBJ2-7; TRBD1 matches 9 bases. The CDR3 sequence is 15 residues long. After removal of 5 bases from V and 4 bases from J, the junction contained 9 bases not matched to a gene. Germline assignment: CDR1 SGHVS and CDR2 FQNEAQ. This chain's CDR3 is CASSPSGQGRYEQYF. In nucleotides, the CDR3 is TGTGCCAGCAGCCCGTCCGGACAGGGGAGGTACGAGCAGTACTTC.

This chain connects TRBV29-1 to TRBJ2-6; D uncertain. V lost 5 bases to trimming and J lost 0 bases, with 8 bases between them. The CDR3 length is 14 residues. The germline V gene encodes CDR1 SQVTM and CDR2 ANQGSEA. The DNA for the CDR3 is TGCAGCGTTAACAGTCTCTCTGGGGCCAACGTCCTGACTTTC. It is translated as CSVNSLSGANVLTF.

J is TRBJ2-1 and V is TRBV2; 7 bases agree with TRBD2. After removal of 2 bases from V and 0 bases from J, the junction contained 4 bases not matched to a gene. The germline CDR1 and CDR2 sequences are SNHLY and FYNNEI. This CDR3 spans 16 amino acids. The CDR3 DNA is TGTGCCAGCAGTGAAAGGCCGGGGGGCTCCTACAATGAGCAGTTCTTC. It specifies CASSERPGGSYNEQFF. Full variable domain (outside the CDR3, taken from reference TRBV2 and TRBJ2-1): EPEVTQTPSHQVTQMGQEVILRCVPISNHLYFYWYRQILGQKVEFLVSFYNNEISEKSEIFDDQFSVERPDGSNFTLKIRSTKLEDSAMYFCASSERPGGSYNEQFFGPGTRLTVL.

This chain connects TRBV10-2 to TRBJ1-3, with TRBD1 as a possible D gene (6 bases). The CDR3 runs to 14 residues. Germline CDR1 and CDR2: WSHSY and SAAADI. Trimming took off 3 bases at V and 1 base at J, with 7 bases between the two ends. For the CDR3, the DNA is TGCGCCAGCAGTGAAGGGGGTTCTGGAAACACCATATATTTT. It specifies CASSEGGSGNTIYF.

The rearrangement links TRBV5-1 to TRBJ2-7; D gene ambiguous. Trimming removed 2 bases at V and 5 bases at J, with 17 bases between. Looked up from germline, CDR1 is SGHRS and CDR2 is YFSETQ. CDR3 length equals 15 residues. The CDR3: CASSFTAQPPNEQYF. The DNA of the CDR3 is TGCGCCAGCAGCTTCACCGCACAGCCCCCCAACGAGCAGTACTTC.

V gene TRBV24-1 combines with J gene TRBJ1-5; D call uncertain. There are 14 residues in the CDR3. Germline CDR1 is KGHDR and CDR2 is SFDVKD. V was trimmed by 6 bases and J by 2 bases, leaving 10 bases between them. The CDR3 nucleotides read TGTGCCACCAGTCCCGGGGTTGGCAATCAGCCCCAGCATTTT. This translates into CATSPGVGNQPQHF.

V gene TRBV6-5 combines with J gene TRBJ1-5, with 9 bases aligning to TRBD1. Germline loops: CDR1 MNHEY, CDR2 SVGAGI. V dropped 4 bases and J dropped 1; count of bases not matched to a gene: 2. The CDR3 is 15 amino acids. CDR3 loop: CASSLDRGSNQPQHF. CDR3 DNA sequence: TGTGCCAGCAGTTTGGACAGGGGAAGCAATCAGCCCCAGCATTTT.

This chain joins TRBV27 and TRBJ2-3; 9 bases align to TRBD1. The length of the CDR3 is 18 residues. Germline-derived CDR1 and CDR2 are MNHEY and SMNVEV (reference sequence). The V gene end was trimmed by 3 bases and the J gene end by 5 bases; junction bases not matched to a gene: 15. Written as DNA, the CDR3 is TGTGCCAGCAGTTTTCGTGGACAGGGGACTTTGTCTTTAGATACGCAGTATTTT. Its protein product is CASSFRGQGTLSLDTQYF.

J is TRBJ1-5 and V is TRBV18; 9 bases align to TRBD1. The CDR3 has 15 residues. Germline assignment: CDR1 KGHSH and CDR2 LQKENI. With 4 bases clipped from V and 6 bases from J, the junction kept 7 bases outside the gene matches. The CDR3 is CASSLGTGTGQPQHF. The CDR3 nucleotides are TGTGCCAGCTCACTAGGGACAGGGACAGGTCAGCCCCAGCATTTT.

In this sample, this clone turned up once. The rearrangement uses TRBV5-6 and TRBJ1-2, with D possibly matching TRBD1 (5 bases). The CDR3 sequence is 14 residues long. In germline, CDR1 is SGHDT, CDR2 YYEEEE. The V gene lost 2 bases and the J gene lost 3 bases, with 11 bases spanning the gap. CDR3 sequence reads: CASSFLRVDYGYTF. DNA of the CDR3: TGTGCCAGCAGCTTCCTCAGGGTTGACTATGGCTACACCTTC.

This chain uses TRBV19 with TRBJ2-3, with D unclear. The CDR3 is 14 amino acids. The germline V and J ends were trimmed by 4 bases and 0 bases, with 8 bases remaining between them. Per germline, CDR1 LNHDA and CDR2 SQIVND (reference sequence). The CDR3 here is CASSKALSTDTQYF. The CDR3 DNA follows: TGTGCCAGTAGTAAGGCACTAAGCACAGATACGCAGTATTTT.